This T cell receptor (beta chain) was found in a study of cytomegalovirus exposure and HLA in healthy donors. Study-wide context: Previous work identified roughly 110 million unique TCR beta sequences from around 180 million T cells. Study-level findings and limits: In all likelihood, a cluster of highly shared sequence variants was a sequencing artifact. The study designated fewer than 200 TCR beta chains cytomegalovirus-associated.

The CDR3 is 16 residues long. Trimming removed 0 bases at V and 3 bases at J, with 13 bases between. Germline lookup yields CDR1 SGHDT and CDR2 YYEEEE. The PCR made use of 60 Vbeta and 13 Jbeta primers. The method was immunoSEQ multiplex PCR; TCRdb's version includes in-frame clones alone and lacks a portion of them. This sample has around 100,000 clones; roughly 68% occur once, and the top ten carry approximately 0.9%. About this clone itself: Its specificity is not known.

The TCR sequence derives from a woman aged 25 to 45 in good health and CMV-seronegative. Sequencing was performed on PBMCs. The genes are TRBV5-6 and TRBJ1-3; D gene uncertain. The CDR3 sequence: CASSLGAGLDGNTIYF. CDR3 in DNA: TGTGCCAGCAGCTTGGGGGCAGGACTGGATGGAAACACCATATATTTT.